The 20 T cell receptor beta chains below come from one sample, sequenced in a study of blood T cell repertoires in COVID-19. Measured with immunoSEQ multiplex PCR; TCRdb has only the in-frame clones, and not every one. The table lists about 230,000 clones, 65% to 90% of them singletons. Sequencing used peripheral blood. The source of these receptors is a woman in her forties or fifties with acute or convalescent COVID-19.

J is TRBJ2-5 and V is TRBV29-1; 7 positions match TRBD2. The CDR3 spans 12 residues. Per the germline V gene, CDR1 is SQVTM and CDR2 is ANQGSEA. J was trimmed by 6 bases and V by 4 bases; bases with no gene match: 5. As DNA, the CDR3 is TGCAGCGTTGCGAGCGGGGTACAGACCCAGTACTTC. Protein sequence: CSVASGVQTQYF.

The chain employs TRBV7-9 and TRBJ1-1; 9 bases fit TRBD1. V shed 8 bases and J 1 base; nucleotides not matched to a gene: 5. The CDR3 runs to 14 residues. Germline V lookup: CDR1 SEHNR, CDR2 FQNEAQ (reference sequence). The CDR3 nucleotides are TGTGCCAGCGGAATGACAGGGGGGAACACTGAAGCTTTCTTT. Translation: CASGMTGGNTEAFF.

The J gene is TRBJ1-4, the V gene TRBV15, with a tentative D call TRBD1 (6 bases). Looked up from germline, CDR1 is LNHNV and CDR2 is YYDKDF (reference sequence). V dropped 9 bases and J dropped 4 bases, with 18 bases sitting between them. The CDR3 totals 15 residues. CDR3 DNA sequence: TGTGCCACGGGTCCATCGGACAGATATAATGAAAAACTGTTTTTT. Translating gives CATGPSDRYNEKLFF.

The gene calls are TRBV4-1 and TRBJ1-2; D is unclear. V lost 0 bases, J lost 5 bases, and 10 bases lay in between. The CDR3 has 14 residues. Germline CDR1 and CDR2: MGHRA and YSYEKL. The CDR3 DNA follows: TGCGCCAGCAGCCAAGAGGATCGAGGGTATGGCTACACCTTC. Translated, it gives CASSQEDRGYGYTF.

This clone showed up just a few times. The V call is TRBV11-2, the J call TRBJ1-1, with 7 bases fitting TRBD1. This CDR3 has 13 residues. Trimming took 5 bases from V and 11 from J; bases not matched to a gene: 11. Looked up from germline, CDR1 is SGHAT and CDR2 is FQNNGV. Here the CDR3 DNA reads TGTGCCAGCAGCCGAGACAGGGAGGAGGCGGCTTTCTTT. This translates into CASSRDREEAAFF. Complete variable domain (other parts from reference TRBV11-2 and TRBJ1-1): EAGVAQSPRYKIIEKRQSVAFWCNPISGHATLYWYQQILGQGPKLLIQFQNNGVVDDSQLPKDRFSAERLKGVDSTLKIQPAKLEDSAVYLCASSRDREEAAFFGQGTRLTVV.

J is TRBJ1-1 and V is TRBV10-3; D unclear. Germline CDR1 reads ENHRY; CDR2 reads SYGVKD. CDR3 length: 14 amino acids. The ends were cut back, 8 bases at V and 1 base at J, with 14 bases in the middle. The CDR3 region is CAICCPRQNTEAFF. DNA for the CDR3: TGTGCCATCTGCTGCCCCAGGCAGAACACTGAAGCTTTCTTT.

This chain connects TRBV28 to TRBJ2-7; TRBD1 aligns across 7 bases. Germline V gene sequence: CDR1 MDHEN, CDR2 SYDVKM. The CDR3 extends over 14 amino acids. The trim removed 6 bases at V and 2 bases at J, leaving 7 bases unmatched. CDR3 coding DNA: TGTGCCAGCAGACCCCCCGGGACAGCCTACGAGCAGTACTTC. Protein product: CASRPPGTAYEQYF.

Here the CDR3 DNA reads TGTGCCAGCAGTTCCGGGGACAGGAGGGTCGCTTTCTTT. Amino acids: CASSSGDRRVAFF. The gene calls are TRBV28 and TRBJ1-1; 8 bases are shared with TRBD1. The CDR3 covers 13 residues. Germline CDR1 MDHEN, CDR2 SYDVKM. The trim removed 4 bases at V and 11 bases at J, leaving 9 bases unmatched.

This rearrangement joins TRBV6-5 to TRBJ1-6; D is possibly TRBD1 (5 bases). Germline CDR1 and CDR2: MNHEY and SVGAGI. CDR3 length: 14 amino acids. V gave up 6 bases and J gave up 1 base, with 7 bases separating them. The CDR3 loop is CASSRVSYNSPLHF. The CDR3 region has the DNA TGTGCCAGCAGCAGGGTTTCCTATAATTCACCCCTCCACTTT.

The chain joins TRBV29-1 to TRBJ1-4, with a possible D match to TRBD1 (5 bases). Per germline, CDR1 SQVTM and CDR2 ANQGSEA. There are 14 residues in the CDR3. V dropped 3 bases and J dropped 8 bases, with 16 bases sitting between them. The CDR3 DNA reads as TGCAGCGTTGAGGGCGACAGACCCTGGGAAAAACTGTTTTTT. Its protein product is CSVEGDRPWEKLFF.

This chain connects TRBV6-6 to TRBJ1-5; 9 bases agree with TRBD1. Germline loops: CDR1 MNHNY, CDR2 SVGAGI (reference sequence). The trim removed 6 bases at V and 6 bases at J, leaving 6 bases unmatched. There are 14 residues in the CDR3. The CDR3 DNA reads as TGTGCCAGCAGCCAACAGGGGGCTGGTCAGCCCCAGCATTTT. Its protein product is CASSQQGAGQPQHF.

This clone was detected ten times or more. V usage is TRBV5-4 and J usage is TRBJ2-5, with a possible D match to TRBD2 (6 bases). CDR1 and CDR2 (germline): SGHNT, YYREEE (reference sequence). The CDR3 totals 16 residues. Trimming pared 3 bases from V and 2 bases from J, leaving 17 bases between. CDR3 sequence: CASSWGPGGSQETQYF. CDR3 bases: TGTGCCAGCAGCTGGGGACCCGGGGGATCTCAAGAGACCCAGTACTTC.

V usage is TRBV5-1 and J usage is TRBJ1-1; no clear D. CDR1 and CDR2 from the germline V gene are SGHRS and YFSETQ. The CDR3 is 15 amino acids. V was clipped by 0 bases and J by 0 bases, with 9 bases between them. CDR3 coding DNA: TGCGCCAGCAGCTTGGGCTCGGGGATGAACACTGAAGCTTTCTTT. Its protein is CASSLGSGMNTEAFF.

This sequence joins TRBV5-4 and TRBJ1-6, with 7 bases aligning to TRBD1. The junction had 5 bases not matched to a gene; V was cut back by 0 bases and J by 8 bases. The CDR3 has 15 residues. The germline CDR1 and CDR2 sequences are SGHNT and YYREEE (reference sequence). The CDR3 region has the DNA TGTGCCAGCAGCTTGGGCGACAGGGCGGATTCACCCCTCCACTTT. Translation: CASSLGDRADSPLHF.

This chain uses TRBV28 with TRBJ1-1; the D is unclear. Germline-derived CDR1 and CDR2 are MDHEN and SYDVKM. The CDR3 extends over 14 amino acids. V shed 5 bases and J shed 1 base, with 11 bases lying between them. The CDR3 DNA sequence: TGTGCCAGCAGTCCTCCCCGGGGGAACACTGAAGCTTTCTTT. It encodes CASSPPRGNTEAFF. Together with reference TRBV28 and TRBJ1-1, the CDR3 gives the full variable domain: DVKVTQSSRYLVKRTGEKVFLECVQDMDHENMFWYRQDPGLGLRLIYFSYDVKMKEKGDIPEGYSVSREKKERFSLILESASTNQTSMYLCASSPPRGNTEAFFGQGTRLTVV.

CDR3 coding DNA: TGCGCCAGCAGCCAAGACACCCAGACTGAAGCTTTCTTT. This codes for CASSQDTQTEAFF. The rearrangement joins TRBV4-3 to TRBJ1-1; the D is unclear. V lost 0 bases and J 5 bases, leaving 7 bases between the germline ends. CDR3 length: 13 residues. CDR1 is LGHNA and CDR2 is YSLEER in the germline V gene.

The genes are TRBV11-2 and TRBJ1-5; possibly TRBD1 for D (5 bases). This CDR3 region has 14 residues. V was pared by 5 bases and J by 3 bases, with 11 bases between. CDR1 SGHAT and CDR2 FQNNGV come from the germline V gene. In nucleotides, the CDR3 is TGTGCCAGCAGCCAGGGCAGGAACAATCAGCCCCAGCATTTT. It encodes CASSQGRNNQPQHF.

The chain carries TRBV4-2 and TRBJ1-5; D gene uncertain. Deletions cut 0 bases from V and 7 bases from J, with 10 bases between. The CDR3 has 14 amino acids. In germline, CDR1 is LGHNA, CDR2 YNFKEQ. In DNA, the CDR3 is TGTGCCAGCAGCCAAGATTGGGGAGACCAGCCCCAGCATTTT. Its translation: CASSQDWGDQPQHF.

The sample holds a few counts of this clone. The genes are TRBV7-6 and TRBJ2-1; 9 nucleotides align to TRBD2. The trim removed 0 bases at V and 5 bases at J, leaving 5 bases unmatched. The germline gives CDR1 SGHVS, CDR2 FNYEAQ. The CDR3 contains 16 residues. CDR3 nucleotide sequence: TGTGCCAGCAGCTTAGCCCAGCGGGGGGTCCACAATGAGCAGTTCTTC. Translated: CASSLAQRGVHNEQFF.

CDR3 protein: CASSKGRGGRKRGEQFF. The CDR3 DNA follows: TGTGCCAGCAGCAAAGGAAGGGGGGGAAGAAAACGTGGTGAGCAGTTCTTC. The rearrangement joins TRBV21-1 to TRBJ2-1; the tabulated D call, TRBD2, remains unverified against the DNA. TRBV21-1 represents a pseudogene. This CDR3 spans 17 amino acids.